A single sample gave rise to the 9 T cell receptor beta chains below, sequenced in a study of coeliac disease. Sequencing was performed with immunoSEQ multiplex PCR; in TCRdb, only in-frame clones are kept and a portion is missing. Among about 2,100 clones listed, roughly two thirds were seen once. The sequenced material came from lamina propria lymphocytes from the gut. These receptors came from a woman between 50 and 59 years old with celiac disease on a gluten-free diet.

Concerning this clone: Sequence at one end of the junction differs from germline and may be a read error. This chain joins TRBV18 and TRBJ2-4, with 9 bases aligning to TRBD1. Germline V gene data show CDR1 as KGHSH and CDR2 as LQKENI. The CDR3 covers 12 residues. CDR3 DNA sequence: TGTGCCAGTTCACAGGGGGCGGACATTCAGTACTTC. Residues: CASSQGADIQYF.

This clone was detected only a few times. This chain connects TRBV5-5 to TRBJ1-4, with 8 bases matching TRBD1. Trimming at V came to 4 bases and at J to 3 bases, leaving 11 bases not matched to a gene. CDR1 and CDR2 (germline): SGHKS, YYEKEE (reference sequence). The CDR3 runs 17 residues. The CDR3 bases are TGTGCCAGCAGCCTCGGGACAGGCGCCAGGGCTAATGAAAAACTGTTTTTT. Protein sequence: CASSLGTGARANEKLFF.

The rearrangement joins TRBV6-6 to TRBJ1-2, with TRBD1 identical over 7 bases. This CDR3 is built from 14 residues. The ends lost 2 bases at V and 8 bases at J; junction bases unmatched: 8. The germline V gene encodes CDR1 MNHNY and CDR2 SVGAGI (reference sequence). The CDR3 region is CASSYRDRVEGYTF. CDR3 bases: TGTGCCAGCAGTTACCGCGACAGGGTAGAAGGCTACACCTTC.

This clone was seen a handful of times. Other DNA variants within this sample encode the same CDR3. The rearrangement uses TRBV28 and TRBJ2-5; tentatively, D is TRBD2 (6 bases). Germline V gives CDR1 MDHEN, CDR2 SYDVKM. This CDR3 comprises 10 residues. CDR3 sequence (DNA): TGTGGTTCGGGGAGGGAGACCCAGTACTTC. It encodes CGSGRETQYF. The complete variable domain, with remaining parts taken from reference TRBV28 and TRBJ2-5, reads DVKVTQSSRYLVKRTGEKVFLECVQDMDHENMFWYRQDPGLGLRLIYFSYDVKMKEKGDIPEGYSVSREKKERFSLILESASTNQTSMYLCGSGRETQYFGPGTRLLVL.

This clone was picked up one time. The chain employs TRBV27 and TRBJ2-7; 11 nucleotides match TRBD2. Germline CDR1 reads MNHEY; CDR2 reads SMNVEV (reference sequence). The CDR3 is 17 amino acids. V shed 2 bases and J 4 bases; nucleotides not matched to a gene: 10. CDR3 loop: CASSLGVAGGAGYEQYF. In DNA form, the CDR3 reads TGTGCCAGCAGTTTAGGTGTAGCGGGGGGGGCTGGATACGAGCAGTACTTC.

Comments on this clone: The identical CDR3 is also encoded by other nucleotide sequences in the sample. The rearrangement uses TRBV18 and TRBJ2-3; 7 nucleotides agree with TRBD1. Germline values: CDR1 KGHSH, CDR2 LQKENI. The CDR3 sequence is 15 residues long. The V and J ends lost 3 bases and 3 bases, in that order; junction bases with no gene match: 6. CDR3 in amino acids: CASSPLQGRTDTQYF. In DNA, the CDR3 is TGTGCCAGCTCACCCCTACAGGGGAGAACAGATACGCAGTATTTT. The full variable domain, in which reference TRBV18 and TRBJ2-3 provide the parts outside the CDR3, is NAGVMQNPRHLVRRRGQEARLRCSPMKGHSHVYWYRQLPEEGLKFMVYLQKENIIDESGMPKERFSAEFPKEGPSILRIQQVVRGDSAAYFCASSPLQGRTDTQYFGPGTRLTVL.

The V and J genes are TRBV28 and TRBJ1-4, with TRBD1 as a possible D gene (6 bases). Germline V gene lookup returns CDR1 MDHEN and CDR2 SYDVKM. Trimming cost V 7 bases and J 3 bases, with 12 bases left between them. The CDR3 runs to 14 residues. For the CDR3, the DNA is TGTGCCAGCATTACGACAGGAGCTAATGAAAAACTGTTTTTT. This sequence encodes CASITTGANEKLFF.

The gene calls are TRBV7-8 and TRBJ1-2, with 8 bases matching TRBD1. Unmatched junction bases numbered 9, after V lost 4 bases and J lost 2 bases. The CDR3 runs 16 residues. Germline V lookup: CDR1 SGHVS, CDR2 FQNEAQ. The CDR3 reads CASSSGGRDGNYGYTF. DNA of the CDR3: TGTGCCAGCAGCTCAGGGGGCCGGGACGGAAACTATGGCTACACCTTC.

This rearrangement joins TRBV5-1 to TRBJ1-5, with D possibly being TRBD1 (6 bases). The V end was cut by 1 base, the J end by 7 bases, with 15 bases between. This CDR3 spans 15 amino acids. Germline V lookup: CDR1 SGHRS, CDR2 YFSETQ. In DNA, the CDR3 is TGCGCCAGCAGCTTGTTTACAGGGTCCCGCCAGCCCCAGCATTTT. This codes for CASSLFTGSRQPQHF.